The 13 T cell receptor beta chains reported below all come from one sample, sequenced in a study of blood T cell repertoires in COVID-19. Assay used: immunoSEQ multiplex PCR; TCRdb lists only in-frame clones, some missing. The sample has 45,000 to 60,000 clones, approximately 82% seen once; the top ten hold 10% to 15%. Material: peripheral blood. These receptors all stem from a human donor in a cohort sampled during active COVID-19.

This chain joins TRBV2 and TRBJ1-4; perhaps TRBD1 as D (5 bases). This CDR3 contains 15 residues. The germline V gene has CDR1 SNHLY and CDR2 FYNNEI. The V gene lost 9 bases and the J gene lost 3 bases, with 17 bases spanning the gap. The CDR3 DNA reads TGTGCCAGTGGGGCGGTTGGGGTCCCTAATGAAAAACTGTTTTTT. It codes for CASGAVGVPNEKLFF.

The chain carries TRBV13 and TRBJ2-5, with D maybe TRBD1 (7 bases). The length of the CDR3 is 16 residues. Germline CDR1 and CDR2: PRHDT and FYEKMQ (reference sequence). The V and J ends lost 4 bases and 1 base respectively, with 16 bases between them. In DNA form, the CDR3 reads TGTGCCAGCAGCTGCGGACCTCAGGGGGGCCAAGAGACCCAGTACTTC. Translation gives CASSCGPQGGQETQYF.

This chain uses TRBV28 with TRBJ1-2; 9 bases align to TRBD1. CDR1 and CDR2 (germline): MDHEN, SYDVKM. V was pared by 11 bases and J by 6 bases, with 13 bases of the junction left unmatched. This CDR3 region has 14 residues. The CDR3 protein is CAGGQGRLIHGYTF. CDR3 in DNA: TGTGCCGGGGGACAGGGAAGATTGATCCATGGCTACACCTTC.

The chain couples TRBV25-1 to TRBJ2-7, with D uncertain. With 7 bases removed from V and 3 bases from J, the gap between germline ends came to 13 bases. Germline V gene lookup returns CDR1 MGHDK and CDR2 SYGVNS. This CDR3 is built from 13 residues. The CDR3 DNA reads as TGTGCCAGCACGGGTTACGGGTACTACGAGCAGTACTTC. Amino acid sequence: CASTGYGYYEQYF.

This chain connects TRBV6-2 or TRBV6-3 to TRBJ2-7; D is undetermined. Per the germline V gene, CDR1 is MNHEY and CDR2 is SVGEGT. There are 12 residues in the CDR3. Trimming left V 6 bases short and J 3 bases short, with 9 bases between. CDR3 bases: TGTGCCAGCAGGCCTACTATCTACGAGCAGTACTTC. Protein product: CASRPTIYEQYF.

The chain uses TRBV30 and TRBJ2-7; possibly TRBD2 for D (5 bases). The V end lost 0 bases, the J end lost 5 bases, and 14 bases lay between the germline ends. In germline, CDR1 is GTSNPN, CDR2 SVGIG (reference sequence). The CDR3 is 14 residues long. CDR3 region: CAWSVDSVNDEQYF. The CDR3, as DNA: TGTGCCTGGAGTGTGGATAGCGTAAACGACGAGCAGTACTTC.

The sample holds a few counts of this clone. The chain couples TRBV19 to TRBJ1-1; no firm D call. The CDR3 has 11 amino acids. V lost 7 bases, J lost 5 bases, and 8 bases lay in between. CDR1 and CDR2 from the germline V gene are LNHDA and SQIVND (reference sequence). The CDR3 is CASKFQTEAFF. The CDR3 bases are TGTGCCAGTAAATTCCAGACTGAAGCTTTCTTT.

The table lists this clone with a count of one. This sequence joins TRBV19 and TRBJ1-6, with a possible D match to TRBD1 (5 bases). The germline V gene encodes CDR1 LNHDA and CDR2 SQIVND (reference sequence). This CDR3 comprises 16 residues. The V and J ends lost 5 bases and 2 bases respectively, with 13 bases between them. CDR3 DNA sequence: TGTGCCAGTAGTGGTGGGCCAGGGCCCTATAATTCACCCCTCCACTTT. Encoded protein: CASSGGPGPYNSPLHF.

The CDR3, as DNA: TGTGCCAGCAGCCTCCTGCCCGCTTCACAGGTCTACTCCTACGAGCAGTACTTC. Translation: CASSLLPASQVYSYEQYF. The chain recombines TRBV21-1 with TRBJ2-7; the D call of TRBD1 is as the table states it, not checked on the DNA. TRBV21-1 is termed a pseudogene. There are 18 residues in the CDR3.

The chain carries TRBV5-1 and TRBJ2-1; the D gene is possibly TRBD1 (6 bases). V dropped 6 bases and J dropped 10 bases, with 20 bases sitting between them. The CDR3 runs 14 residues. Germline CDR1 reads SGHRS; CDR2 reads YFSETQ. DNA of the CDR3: TGCGCCAGCACCACACAACAGGGAACGCGGGAGCAGTTCTTC. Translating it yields CASTTQQGTREQFF.

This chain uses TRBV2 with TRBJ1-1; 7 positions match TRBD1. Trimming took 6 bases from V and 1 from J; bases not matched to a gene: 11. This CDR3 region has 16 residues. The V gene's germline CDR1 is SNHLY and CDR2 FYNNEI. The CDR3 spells CASSQGQAMGNTEAFF. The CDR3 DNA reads TGTGCCAGCAGCCAAGGACAGGCAATGGGGAACACTGAAGCTTTCTTT.

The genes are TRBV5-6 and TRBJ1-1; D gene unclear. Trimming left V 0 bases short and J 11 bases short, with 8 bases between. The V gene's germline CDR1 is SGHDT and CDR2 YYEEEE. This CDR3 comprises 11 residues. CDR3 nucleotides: TGTGCCAGCAGCTTGGGATCTCGGGCTTTCTTT. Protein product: CASSLGSRAFF. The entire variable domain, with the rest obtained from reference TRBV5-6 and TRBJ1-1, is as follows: DAGVTQSPTHLIKTRGQQVTLRCSPKSGHDTVSWYQQALGQGPQFIFQYYEEEERQRGNFPDRFSGHQFPNYSSELNVNALLLGDSALYLCASSLGSRAFFGQGTRLTVV.

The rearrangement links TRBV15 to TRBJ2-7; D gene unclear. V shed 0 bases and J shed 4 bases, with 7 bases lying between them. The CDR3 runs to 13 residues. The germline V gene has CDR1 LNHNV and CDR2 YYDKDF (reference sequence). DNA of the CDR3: TGTGCCACCAGCAGAGATGAGTTATACGAGCAGTACTTC. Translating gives CATSRDELYEQYF.